A selection of T cell receptor beta chains follows, all from one sample in a study of cytomegalovirus exposure and HLA in healthy donors. Repertoires were generated with immunoSEQ multiplex PCR, while TCRdb's copy carries only in-frame clones and drops some. The table lists under 150,000 clones, about four fifths of them singletons, with roughly 4.3% in the top ten. Sequencing was done on a sample of PBMCs. These receptors were obtained from a woman aged 40 to 49 in good health and CMV-seropositive. Both conserved end residues are part of each CDR3. The D gene is left open where the match is weak. Expanded clones are given a class, and other clones once, few, many or no size at all.

d_gene	v_gene	abundance	j_gene	CDR3nt	CDR3aa
TRBD2	TRBV5-4	-	TRBJ2-5	TGTGCCAGCAGCACTGAACTAGCGGGAGGGCCTAAGACCCAGTACTTC	CASSTELAGGPKTQYF
-	TRBV4-2	-	TRBJ2-7	TGTGCCAGCAGCCAAGATCAACAGGGTGGACTGTACTTC	CASSQDQQGGLYF
-	TRBV7-9	-	TRBJ2-5	TGTGCCAGCAGCCAAGGTGAGGTAGCGATCATCAAAGAGACCCAGTACTTC	CASSQGEVAIIKETQYF
TRBD2	TRBV10-3	-	TRBJ2-3	TGTGCCACCGGGACTAGCGGGAGCACAGATACGCAGTATTTT	CATGTSGSTDTQYF
TRBD1	TRBV18	-	TRBJ1-2	TGTGCCAGCTCACCGATTCCAGGGGGCGCCGAGAATGGCTACACCTTC	CASSPIPGGAENGYTF
TRBD1	TRBV25-1	-	TRBJ1-4	TGTGCCAGCAGTGAATTTCCAGGGGGCGAAGAAAAACTGTTTTTT	CASSEFPGGEEKLFF
TRBD1	TRBV27	-	TRBJ2-3	TGTGCCAGCAGTTCGCGACGGGACAGGAGCACAGATACGCAGTATTTT	CASSSRRDRSTDTQYF
-	TRBV19	-	TRBJ2-6	TGTGCCAGTAGTATAGAGGTGGGCAGGGCGACTGGGGCCAACGTCCTGACTTTC	CASSIEVGRATGANVLTF
TRBD2	TRBV11-2	-	TRBJ2-2	TGTGCCAGCAGCAATAGCGGGGGGGACGGGGAGCTGTTTTTT	CASSNSGGDGELFF
TRBD2	TRBV11-3	-	TRBJ2-5	TGTGCCAGCAGCGCAACGACTAGCGGGAGGGCTTTTGAAGAGACCCAGTACTTC	CASSATTSGRAFEETQYF
TRBD2	TRBV11-2	-	TRBJ2-3	TGTGCCAGCAGCTTAAGATTAGCGGGAGGGGATACGCAGTATTTT	CASSLRLAGGDTQYF
TRBD1	TRBV7-2	-	TRBJ1-6	TGTGCCAGCAGCCCAAGACAGGGGGTAACTTCACCCCTCCACTTT	CASSPRQGVTSPLHF
TRBD1	TRBV4-1	-	TRBJ2-1	TGCGCCAGCAGCCAACTACAGGGGGCCTCCTACAATGAGCAGTTCTTC	CASSQLQGASYNEQFF
TRBD1	TRBV29-1	-	TRBJ2-5	TGCAGCGTTGAAGAAAGAGACAGGGTGGTCCAGTACTTC	CSVEERDRVVQYF
TRBD2	TRBV27	-	TRBJ2-2	TGTGCCAGCAGCACGCGGACTAGCGGGCGGTTAAACACCGGGGAGCTGTTTTTT	CASSTRTSGRLNTGELFF
-	TRBV4-1	few	TRBJ2-3	TGCGCCAGCAGCCTCCGAGGAGCGGCCTTCCGCACAGATACGCAGTATTTT	CASSLRGAAFRTDTQYF
TRBD1	TRBV6-5	once	TRBJ2-6	TGTGCCAGCAGTTGGGACAGCCGCTCTGGGGCCAACGTCCTGACTTTC	CASSWDSRSGANVLTF
TRBD1	TRBV25-1	-	TRBJ2-5	TGTGCCAGCAGTGTAGGGACAGGGCCCCAAGAGACCCAGTACTTC	CASSVGTGPQETQYF
-	TRBV18	-	TRBJ1-2	TGTGCCAGCTCTCCCGACAGGAACTATGGCTACACCTTC	CASSPDRNYGYTF
TRBD1	TRBV2	-	TRBJ1-4	TGTGCCAGCAGCCGGGACAGAGTTGAAAAACTGTTTTTT	CASSRDRVEKLFF
TRBD2	TRBV19	-	TRBJ2-2	TGTGCCAGTAGGATGGCTAGCGGGGTCGGGGAGCTGTTTTTT	CASRMASGVGELFF
-	TRBV27	-	TRBJ2-3	TGTGCCAGCAGTCTCCGACAGACAGATACGCAGTATTTT	CASSLRQTDTQYF
-	TRBV6-1	-	TRBJ2-3	TGTGCCAGCAGTGAAGTCGGAGATACGCAGTATTTT	CASSEVGDTQYF
TRBD2	TRBV23-1	-	TRBJ2-1	TGCGCCAGCAGTCAATTTCCTAGCGGGACCCGCTTCAACAATGAGCAGTTCTTC	CASSQFPSGTRFNNEQFF
-	TRBV30	-	TRBJ1-3	TGTGCCTGGAGGCAAGGCGGCAGGGCTGGAAACACCATATATTTT	CAWRQGGRAGNTIYF
-	TRBV27	-	TRBJ1-2	TGTGCCAGCAGTTTAGGACAGCCGCTCTATGGCTACACCTTC	CASSLGQPLYGYTF
TRBD1	TRBV10-3	once	TRBJ2-2	TGTGCCATCAGTGACCGACAGGGGGCGGAGGGCGGGGAGCTGTTTTTT	CAISDRQGAEGGELFF
TRBD2	TRBV5-1	-	TRBJ2-7	TGCGCCAGCAGCAGAACTAGCGGCAGCTCCTACGAGCAGTACTTC	CASSRTSGSSYEQYF
TRBD1	TRBV29-1	-	TRBJ1-1	TGCAGCGTCTTGGGTTTAAAGGGGGCCAACATGAACACTGAAGCTTTCTTT	CSVLGLKGANMNTEAFF
TRBD1	TRBV28	-	TRBJ1-5	TGTGCCAGCATCAGGGGGGCAGGACAGCCCCAGCATTTT	CASIRGAGQPQHF
-	TRBV6-6	-	TRBJ1-2	TGTGCCAGCAGTACAAGCCGGACGGGAGCTAACTATGGCTACACCTTC	CASSTSRTGANYGYTF
-	TRBV4-1	-	TRBJ2-2	TGCGCCAGCAGCCAGGAGGATGTTAACACCGGGGAGCTGTTTTTT	CASSQEDVNTGELFF
-	TRBV11-2	few	TRBJ2-4	TGTGCCAGCAGCTTACAACATTTAGCCAAAAACATTCAGTACTTC	CASSLQHLAKNIQYF
-	TRBV6-1	-	TRBJ2-7	TGTGCCAGCAGTGAATTAAGGGGTTCCTACGAGCAGTACTTC	CASSELRGSYEQYF
TRBD1	TRBV2	-	TRBJ2-2	TGTGCCAGCAGACCGGACAGGGGGCACACCGGGGAGCTGTTTTTT	CASRPDRGHTGELFF
-	TRBV18	-	TRBJ1-1	TGTGCCAGCTCCCCCGGGCAGGGGTTGAACACTGAAGCTTTCTTT	CASSPGQGLNTEAFF